This T cell receptor (beta chain) was sequenced in a study of shared clonotypes between healthy human individuals (dated by TCRdb to between 2020 and 2021). Broadly, across the study: Three men and two women, aged 18 to 49 years, made up the cohort. Per donor, three plates each were used for CD4 naive and CD4 memory, two for CD8 naive, and one for CD8 memory. The study deeply sequenced blood TCR repertoires of five healthy adults to estimate repertoire size and the extent of clonotype sharing between individuals. To increase sequencing depth and limit assay-specific biases, different laboratories used diverse techniques to prepare libraries and sequence TCR repertoires. Leukapheresis yielded between about 0.9 and 9.5 billion PBMCs per donor.

The donors were healthy, HIV-negative adults who had no recently reported acute infections or vaccinations. Every donor was a Caucasian adult residing in Nashville, Tennessee, USA. CD4+ T cells were enriched through magnetic negative selection, after which naive cells were positively selected on CD45RA and the remaining negative fraction served as the memory subset. Blood was obtained by leukapheresis, after which PBMCs were separated by Ficoll-Histopaque density gradient centrifugation and cryopreserved in liquid nitrogen vapor phase. Purity and quantity of every magnetically sorted T cell population were checked by analytical flow cytometry. Genomic DNA was isolated from every sorted fraction and measured by UV absorbance on a Nanodrop 2000c. Including the terminal cysteine and phenylalanine, the CDR3 comprises 12 residues. Only the CDR3 portion is preserved as DNA: 36 bases, with reading frame beginning at the first base. V and J are truncated by 6 bases and 3 bases respectively, leaving an intervening sequence of 12 bases. Sequences GTSNPN (CDR1) and SVGIG (CDR2) are obtained from the germline V gene (reference sequence).

With respect to this clone: The antigen this receptor binds is unknown. Within one base of it there is no much larger clone, and no base qualities were kept.

Overall study results and their limits: Based on pairwise subsampling, the degree of clonotype sharing among donors was expected to be affected by sequencing depth. When a handful of donors were compared, the shared fraction of clonotypes was about 5% for naive CD4, roughly 3.4% for naive CD8, 2% to 2.5% for memory CD4, and 0.35% to 0.4% for memory CD8. Higher generation probabilities were observed for clonotypes shared by all four sorted-subset donors than for non-shared clonotypes. Larger estimated clonotype richness was generally found for naive subsets than for memory subsets. Incomplete sequencing was indicated by rarefaction of sorted-subset datasets, despite the large sequencing depth. Sampling was restricted to blood, and TCR repertoires in tissue are likely to differ from TCR repertoires in blood. Because the study included only a small number of donors, the genetic and exposure-history diversity represented was limited.

Using the deep immunoSEQ assay, TCR CDR3 regions were amplified from genomic DNA by multiplex PCR. Extracted genomic DNA from each cell subset was distributed evenly across all wells of several immunoSEQ 96-well plates, and each plate was treated as a replicate. Each replicate PCR for sorted subsets received roughly 200 ng genomic DNA, equal to 28,000 or so T cell genomes. Purified libraries were measured with a Qubit 3.0 fluorometer, size-checked on a Bioanalyzer 2100, and measured again with the KAPA Library Quantification kit. Each immunoSEQ 96-well plate was sequenced on its own single-read 150-cycle Illumina NextSeq 550 flow cell. The study's own analysis went as follows. The immunoSEQ output contained only junctional sequences without quality scores, so filtering could not match that applied to full-length reads. Sequences were annotated with PyIR, a Python wrapper for IgBLAST v1.9, using IMGT germline references to assign V/J genes and CDR3. Reads with weak V/J assignments (E-value above 1e-6), missing CDR3, stop codons, out-of-frame junctions, or ambiguous translated residues were removed. V3J clonotypes were defined as sequences sharing the same inferred V gene, J gene, and CDR3 amino acid sequence. Percentage overlap between repertoires was calculated by dividing the number of shared unique clonotypes by the size of the smaller repertoire. RTK rarefaction, the Chao1 estimator, and Recon v2.1 estimates of unobserved clonotypes were used to assess repertoire richness. For all TCRbeta clonotypes obtained by the gDNA method from a handful of donors, generation probabilities were computed with OLGA. What TCRdb holds here is the immuneACCESS table cut down to in-frame rearrangements. Part of the clones is not present; checked against another copy, under half of the missing clones reflect an unresolved V gene, and the others are unexplained. V and J calls and clone size come straight from that table; D and trimming were deduced from the DNA. This sample has 1,100,000 or so clones in its table, and around 78% of those were observed once. The ten most abundant clones make up more than 0.45% of the sample.

The receptor's source is a young man in good health. Some clones in this sample may be carry-over from other donors' samples. Material for sequencing was memory CD4+ T cells from PBMCs. The cell subset or site label on this specimen signifies: CD45RA-negative fraction. The sequence is built from TRBV30 and TRBJ2-7; the D gene is unclear. CDR3 protein: CACHRTVYEQYF. The nucleotide sequence reads as follows: TGTGCCTGCCACCGAACCGTCTACGAGCAGTACTTC.